One and the same sample provided the 32 T cell receptor beta chains below, sequenced in a study of T cell responses to AZD1222 COVID-19 vaccine. Measured with immunoSEQ multiplex PCR; TCRdb has only the in-frame clones, and not every one. Among more than 85,000 clones listed, 88% were seen once. The sample was peripheral blood, taken on day 0 of AZD1222 vaccination. These receptors were taken from an adult in good health.

The V call is TRBV3-1 (or the pseudogene TRBV3-2), the J call TRBJ1-5, with a possible D match to TRBD1 (6 bases). CDR1 and CDR2 (germline): LGHDT, YNNKEL (reference sequence). There are 13 residues in the CDR3. The V end was cut by 4 bases, the J end by 6 bases, with 10 bases between. CDR3 loop: CASSPTGFQPQHF. CDR3 sequence (DNA): TGTGCCAGCAGCCCTACAGGGTTTCAGCCCCAGCATTTT.

CDR3 in DNA: TGTGCCAGCAGTCCTCGGGGGCAGGCGGAGCTGTTTTTT. This codes for CASSPRGQAELFF. The V and J genes are TRBV6-6 and TRBJ2-2, with D possibly being TRBD1 or TRBD2 (6 bases each). From germline, CDR1 is MNHNY and CDR2 SVGAGI (reference sequence). The CDR3 covers 13 residues. V dropped 5 bases and J dropped 10 bases, with 14 bases sitting between them.

Of note for this clone: Other DNA sequences in this sample translate to the same CDR3. V usage is TRBV28 and J usage is TRBJ2-7, with a tentative D call TRBD2 (6 bases). The CDR3 is made up of 12 amino acids. The germline V gene has CDR1 MDHEN and CDR2 SYDVKM. V lost 7 bases and J 7 bases, leaving 14 bases between the germline ends. The CDR3 sequence: CASTPGAGEQYF. CDR3 in DNA: TGTGCCAGCACCCCCGGGGCGGGGGAGCAGTACTTC. The full variable domain, with the rest looked up from reference TRBV28 and TRBJ2-7, is DVKVTQSSRYLVKRTGEKVFLECVQDMDHENMFWYRQDPGLGLRLIYFSYDVKMKEKGDIPEGYSVSREKKERFSLILESASTNQTSMYLCASTPGAGEQYFGPGTRLTVT.

The chain recombines TRBV3-1 (or the pseudogene TRBV3-2) with TRBJ2-2, with 9 positions matching TRBD2. Trimming removed 4 bases from V and 6 bases from J; junction bases left unmatched: 3. Germline CDR1 reads LGHDT; CDR2 reads YNNKEL (reference sequence). The CDR3 runs 14 residues. CDR3 region: CASSPAGGPGELFF. For the CDR3, the DNA is TGTGCCAGCAGCCCCGCGGGGGGGCCCGGGGAGCTGTTTTTT.

This clone was seen more than once but under ten times. The chain links TRBV19 to TRBJ1-5; TRBD1 aligns across 7 bases. Looked up from germline, CDR1 is LNHDA and CDR2 is SQIVND (reference sequence). This CDR3 comprises 15 residues. V lost 4 bases to trimming and J lost 5 bases; unmatched junction nucleotides: 8. The CDR3 nucleotides read TGTGCCAGTAGTAACCTGGGACAGAAATATCAGCCCCAGCATTTT. Amino acids: CASSNLGQKYQPQHF.

The chain joins TRBV15 to TRBJ2-1; tentatively, D is TRBD1 or TRBD2 (5 bases each). Per germline, CDR1 LNHNV and CDR2 YYDKDF (reference sequence). The CDR3 has 13 residues. V was clipped by 6 bases and J by 9 bases, with 15 bases between them. The chain's CDR3 is CATSIRGFSEQFF. The CDR3 DNA sequence: TGTGCCACCAGTATCCGGGGCTTTTCTGAGCAGTTCTTC.

The rearrangement uses TRBV5-6 and TRBJ2-7; TRBD1 might be the D (5 bases). Germline CDR1 is SGHDT and CDR2 is YYEEEE. Trimming shortened V by 4 bases and J by 4 bases, and 12 bases separated the two germline ends. There are 13 residues in the CDR3. CDR3 sequence reads: CASSQTDTYEQYF. The DNA for the CDR3 is TGTGCCAGCAGCCAGACAGATACTTACGAGCAGTACTTC.

The J gene is TRBJ2-1, the V gene TRBV29-1; D gene unclear. CDR1 SQVTM and CDR2 ANQGSEA come from the germline V gene. V was clipped by 3 bases and J by 3 bases, with 12 bases between them. This CDR3 contains 14 residues. Here the CDR3 reads CSVDSSRVYNEQFF. DNA for the CDR3: TGCAGCGTTGATAGTAGTAGGGTCTACAATGAGCAGTTCTTC.

The CDR3 spells CASSQGRGRNGYTF. CDR3 coding DNA: TGTGCCAGCAGCCAAGGCAGGGGAAGAAATGGCTACACCTTC. The chain couples TRBV3-1 (or the pseudogene TRBV3-2) to TRBJ1-2; TRBD1 might be the D (6 bases). The germline V gene has CDR1 LGHDT and CDR2 YNNKEL (reference sequence). V lost 1 base, J lost 6 bases, and 12 bases lay in between. This CDR3 is 14 amino acids long.

This sequence joins TRBV6-4 and TRBJ1-5; D gene ambiguous. Trimming left V 3 bases short and J 5 bases short, with 11 bases between. The CDR3 covers 14 residues. Germline CDR1 and CDR2: MRHNA and SNTAGT. This chain's CDR3 is CASSETNGHQPQHF. CDR3 sequence (DNA): TGTGCCAGCAGTGAGACTAACGGCCATCAGCCCCAGCATTTT.

The V gene is TRBV4-2, the J gene TRBJ1-1, with D perhaps TRBD1 (5 bases). V lost 0 bases to trimming and J lost 1 base, with 12 bases between them. The CDR3 extends over 16 amino acids. Germline CDR1 reads LGHNA; CDR2 reads YNFKEQ. CDR3 sequence reads: CASSQESQGGNTEAFF. CDR3 nucleotide sequence: TGTGCCAGCAGCCAAGAATCTCAGGGAGGGAACACTGAAGCTTTCTTT.

The rearrangement uses TRBV28 and TRBJ2-5; no clear D gene. The CDR3 runs to 11 residues. Trimming removed 6 bases at V and 1 base at J, with 3 bases between. CDR1 and CDR2 from the germline V gene are MDHEN and SYDVKM. The DNA of the CDR3 is TGTGCCAGCAGGGCCCAAGAGACCCAGTACTTC. Its translation: CASRAQETQYF.

V usage is TRBV19 and J usage is TRBJ1-4; D gene unclear. Trimming removed 7 bases from V and 4 bases from J, with 13 bases in between. From germline, CDR1 is LNHDA and CDR2 SQIVND (reference sequence). CDR3 length equals 14 residues. The CDR3 DNA sequence: TGTGCCAGTACTCAAACCGCCTATAATGAAAAACTGTTTTTT. This sequence encodes CASTQTAYNEKLFF. Together with reference TRBV19 and TRBJ1-4, the CDR3 gives the full variable domain: DGGITQSPKYLFRKEGQNVTLSCEQNLNHDAMYWYRQDPGQGLRLIYYSQIVNDFQKGDIAEGYSVSREKKESFPLTVTSAQKNPTAFYLCASTQTAYNEKLFFGSGTQLSVL.

The chain is built from TRBV5-1 and TRBJ2-1, with no clear D. From germline, CDR1 is SGHRS and CDR2 YFSETQ. V lost 4 bases and J lost 2, with 7 bases in between. CDR3 size: 13 residues. CDR3 protein: CASSPRAYNEQFF. CDR3 DNA: TGCGCCAGCAGCCCTCGGGCCTACAATGAGCAGTTCTTC.

V is TRBV6-1 and J is TRBJ2-4, with D maybe TRBD1 (6 bases). V lost 1 base and J 0 bases, leaving 16 bases between the germline ends. This CDR3 has 18 amino acids. CDR1 is MNHNS and CDR2 is SASEGT in the germline V gene. The CDR3 sequence is CASSEVGTGLLAKNIQYF. Here the CDR3 DNA reads TGTGCCAGCAGTGAAGTGGGTACAGGGCTCTTAGCCAAAAACATTCAGTACTTC.

V usage is TRBV10-1 and J usage is TRBJ1-3, with D unresolved. The germline CDR1 and CDR2 sequences are WNHNN and SYGVQD (reference sequence). This CDR3 contains 18 residues. Deletions cut 0 bases from V and 0 bases from J, with 15 bases between. The CDR3 sequence: CASSESAQRHLSGNTIYF. CDR3 coding DNA: TGCGCCAGCAGTGAGTCGGCTCAGCGACACCTCTCTGGAAACACCATATATTTT.

The chain couples TRBV28 to TRBJ2-5; D is ambiguous. This CDR3 has 11 residues. Per germline, CDR1 MDHEN and CDR2 SYDVKM. The V end lost 2 bases, the J end lost 4 bases, and 2 bases lay between the germline ends. In DNA, the CDR3 is TGTGCCAGCAGTTTACGAGAGACCCAGTACTTC. This gives the protein CASSLRETQYF. Supplemented by reference TRBV28 and TRBJ2-5, the full variable domain reads DVKVTQSSRYLVKRTGEKVFLECVQDMDHENMFWYRQDPGLGLRLIYFSYDVKMKEKGDIPEGYSVSREKKERFSLILESASTNQTSMYLCASSLRETQYFGPGTRLLVL.

The chain couples TRBV9 to TRBJ2-1; TRBD1 agrees at 8 bases. CDR1 is SGDLS and CDR2 is YYNGEE in the germline V gene. Trimming took 4 bases from V and 9 from J; bases not matched to a gene: 18. This CDR3 region has 17 residues. The CDR3 is CASSRIRTGPFGGEQFF. Here the CDR3 DNA reads TGTGCCAGCAGCAGAATCCGGACAGGGCCATTCGGTGGTGAGCAGTTCTTC.

The J gene is TRBJ2-5, the V gene TRBV27; D not resolved. Per the germline V gene, CDR1 is MNHEY and CDR2 is SMNVEV (reference sequence). The V end was cut by 3 bases, the J end by 5 bases, with 10 bases between. The CDR3 spans 13 residues. The CDR3: CASSFDSRETQYF. Written as DNA, the CDR3 is TGTGCCAGCAGTTTCGATAGCAGGGAGACCCAGTACTTC.

The chain uses TRBV7-9 and TRBJ1-5, with 7 bases aligning to TRBD1. V shed 8 bases, J shed 7 bases, and the junction held 8 bases outside the gene matches. Germline values: CDR1 SEHNR, CDR2 FQNEAQ (reference sequence). This CDR3 has 13 residues. CDR3 sequence (DNA): TGTGCCAGCCAGGGGGGCCCCTGGCAGCCCCAGCATTTT. Translating it yields CASQGGPWQPQHF.

This chain connects TRBV18 to TRBJ1-4; 8 bases agree with TRBD1. The CDR3 is made up of 19 amino acids. The V gene end was trimmed by 5 bases and the J gene end by 2 bases; junction bases not matched to a gene: 16. Germline V gives CDR1 KGHSH, CDR2 LQKENI. The CDR3 spells CASSSMDRAFLGTNEKLFF. The CDR3 DNA is TGTGCCAGCTCAAGCATGGACAGGGCGTTTCTCGGCACTAATGAAAAACTGTTTTTT.

The chain uses TRBV11-2 and TRBJ1-1; tentative D call: TRBD1 (6 bases). Trimming pared 5 bases from V and 4 bases from J, leaving 14 bases between. Germline V gene sequence: CDR1 SGHAT, CDR2 FQNNGV. The CDR3 sequence is 14 residues long. The CDR3: CASSQEGVGTEAFF. The DNA for the CDR3 is TGTGCCAGCAGCCAAGAGGGGGTGGGCACTGAAGCTTTCTTT.

This rearrangement joins TRBV6-5 to TRBJ1-4, with D maybe TRBD1 (5 bases). V gave up 7 bases and J gave up 8 bases, with 17 bases separating them. CDR1 and CDR2 (germline): MNHEY, SVGAGI. The CDR3 loop spans 14 amino acids. The CDR3 here is CASTAPGKEEKLFF. The CDR3, as DNA: TGTGCCAGCACCGCCCCAGGGAAGGAAGAAAAACTGTTTTTT.

With regard to this clone: One end of the junction is discordant with germline, which a read error may explain. This chain joins TRBV29-1 and TRBJ2-2; TRBD2 is a possible D gene (5 bases). This CDR3 is built from 12 residues. Germline V gives CDR1 SQVTM, CDR2 ANQGSEA. The CDR3 spells CSAEVGAGELFF. CDR3 nucleotides: TGCAGCGCTGAAGTCGGGGCCGGGGAGCTGTTTTTT.

The chain carries TRBV4-1 and TRBJ2-3; 7 bases are shared with TRBD1. The ends lost 4 bases at V and 3 bases at J; junction bases unmatched: 10. There are 16 residues in the CDR3. The germline CDR1 and CDR2 sequences are MGHRA and YSYEKL. The CDR3 bases are TGCGCCAGCAGCCTAACCTCGACAGGGTGGACAGATACGCAGTATTTT. This sequence encodes CASSLTSTGWTDTQYF.

The CDR3 region is CASSETGGFQPQHF. In nucleotides, the CDR3 is TGTGCCAGCAGTGAGACAGGGGGCTTTCAGCCCCAGCATTTT. This chain connects TRBV6-4 to TRBJ1-5; 10 bases agree with TRBD1. The CDR3 runs 14 residues. Germline V gene data show CDR1 as MRHNA and CDR2 as SNTAGT. V was pared by 3 bases and J by 6 bases, with 2 bases of the junction left unmatched.

This sequence joins TRBV6-1 and TRBJ1-6; tentatively, D is TRBD1 (5 bases). The CDR3 consists of 11 residues. Trimming left V 3 bases short and J 11 bases short, with 5 bases between. CDR1 and CDR2 from the germline V gene are MNHNS and SASEGT. CDR3 amino acids: CASSEGAPLHF. CDR3 in DNA: TGTGCCAGCAGTGAGGGGGCACCCCTCCACTTT.

The chain is built from TRBV5-5 and TRBJ2-5; 11 bases map to TRBD1. The junction had 9 bases not matched to a gene; V was cut back by 1 base and J by 1 base. In germline, CDR1 is SGHKS, CDR2 YYEKEE (reference sequence). The CDR3 has 18 amino acids. The CDR3 nucleotides read TGTGCCAGCAGCTTGAGCCATTGGACAGGGGGCTTCCAAGAGACCCAGTACTTC. Translated: CASSLSHWTGGFQETQYF. Full variable domain (rest looked up from reference TRBV5-5 and TRBJ2-5): DAGVTQSPTHLIKTRGQQVTLRCSPISGHKSVSWYQQVLGQGPQFIFQYYEKEERGRGNFPDRFSARQFPNYSSELNVNALLLGDSALYLCASSLSHWTGGFQETQYFGPGTRLLVL.

The gene calls are TRBV5-4 and TRBJ1-1; D ambiguous. The CDR3 spans 16 residues. The V end lost 4 bases, the J end lost 1 base, and 17 bases lay between the germline ends. Per germline, CDR1 SGHNT and CDR2 YYREEE (reference sequence). The chain's CDR3 is CASSRAGTKRNTEAFF. In DNA, the CDR3 is TGTGCCAGCAGCCGAGCAGGCACCAAAAGGAACACTGAAGCTTTCTTT.

This chain joins TRBV4-1 and TRBJ2-5, with 9 bases aligning to TRBD2. The germline gives CDR1 MGHRA, CDR2 YSYEKL. The CDR3 runs 14 residues. V was pared by 1 base and J by 7 bases, with 4 bases of the junction left unmatched. The CDR3 spells CASSQASGAGTQYF. The CDR3 DNA follows: TGCGCCAGCAGCCAAGCTAGCGGGGCGGGGACCCAGTACTTC.

This clone is a singleton in its sample. This chain links TRBV5-4 with TRBJ2-1; D call uncertain. V was clipped by 4 bases and J by 6 bases, with 14 bases between them. Germline loops: CDR1 SGHNT, CDR2 YYREEE (reference sequence). CDR3 size: 14 residues. The CDR3 region has the DNA TGTGCCAGCAGCCCGAAACAAGGCCCCAATGAGCAGTTCTTC. Amino acids: CASSPKQGPNEQFF. The full variable domain, with the rest looked up from reference TRBV5-4 and TRBJ2-1, is ETGVTQSPTHLIKTRGQQVTLRCSSQSGHNTVSWYQQALGQGPQFIFQYYREEENGRGNFPPRFSGLQFPNYSSELNVNALELDDSALYLCASSPKQGPNEQFFGPGTRLTVL.

This clone is medium-sized (0.01 to 0.1%). The gene calls are TRBV19 and TRBJ2-7, with 11 bases that match TRBD1. This CDR3 comprises 14 residues. The trim removed 1 base at V and 6 bases at J, leaving 2 bases unmatched. Germline CDR1 and CDR2: LNHDA and SQIVND (reference sequence). The CDR3 DNA is TGTGCCAGTAGTATAGTTGGGACAGGGGGCGAGCAGTACTTC. This encodes CASSIVGTGGEQYF.